These 16 T cell receptor beta chains share one sample of origin, sequenced in a study of human T cells and chemical hapten exposure. TCRdb called the RACE reads again in MiXCR, with one record for every CDR3 protein. The sample includes around 130,000 distinct CDR3 sequences, about 9% of them seen just once. The sample's time point: healthy volunteer bleed at 2 weeks. Sequencing started from total RNA isolated from unfractionated whole blood. The specimen was whole blood. The receptor set was obtained from a male donor in good health. Some clones in this sample may be carry-over from other donors' samples.

The J gene is TRBJ1-2, the V gene TRBV10-3; D is unclear. V was cut by 11 bases and J by 3 bases, with 13 bases left in between. This CDR3 is built from 12 residues. Germline CDR1 ENHRY, CDR2 SYGVKD. The CDR3 here is CAARPGYYGYTF. CDR3 DNA sequence: TGTGCCGCACGCCCCGGGTACTATGGCTACACCTTC.

Ten or more counts support this clonotype. V is TRBV4-3 and J is TRBJ1-5; D is unresolved. The CDR3 runs 14 residues. Germline lookup yields CDR1 LGHNA and CDR2 YSLEER. V was clipped by 0 bases and J by 7 bases, with 10 bases between them. The CDR3 region is CASSQDRLGQPQHF. In DNA form, the CDR3 reads TGCGCCAGCAGCCAAGATCGACTGGGACAGCCCCAGCATTTT.

This chain uses TRBV13 with TRBJ1-1; tentative D call: TRBD1 (6 bases). The CDR3 extends over 15 amino acids. Trimming removed 5 bases from V and 1 base from J, with 14 bases in between. In germline, CDR1 is PRHDT, CDR2 FYEKMQ (reference sequence). CDR3 coding DNA: TGTGCCAGCAGCCCCGGAACAGGGCAGAACACTGAAGCTTTCTTT. As protein: CASSPGTGQNTEAFF.

The chain employs TRBV29-1 and TRBJ1-2; 9 positions match TRBD1. J lost 6 bases, V lost 7 bases, and 18 bases had no gene match. The V gene's germline CDR1 is SQVTM and CDR2 ANQGSEA. The CDR3 consists of 16 residues. The CDR3 spells CSAGYPKEQGANGYTF. For the CDR3, the DNA is TGCAGCGCCGGTTACCCTAAGGAACAGGGGGCTAATGGCTACACCTTC.

There are many counts of this clonotype. CDR3 nucleotides: TGTGCCAGCCTGCGTGAAGGGTGGTCTGAAGCTTTCTTT. Amino acids: CASLREGWSEAFF. The chain couples TRBV6-2 or TRBV6-3 to TRBJ1-1, with unresolved D. With 8 bases removed from V and 6 bases from J, the gap between germline ends came to 16 bases. Per the germline V gene, CDR1 is MNHEY and CDR2 is SVGEGT. The CDR3 length is 13 residues.

The J gene is TRBJ2-7, the V gene TRBV6-6, with D uncertain. This CDR3 region has 12 residues. Trimming stripped 2 bases from V and 5 bases from J, with 7 bases between. Per germline, CDR1 MNHNY and CDR2 SVGAGI (reference sequence). The CDR3 loop reads CASSYLLDEQYF. The CDR3 DNA reads as TGTGCCAGCAGTTACCTTCTAGACGAGCAGTACTTC.

The CDR3 nucleotides are TGTGCCAGCAGACCCCTAGCGGGCCTAGTCTACGAGCAGTACTTC. Translation: CASRPLAGLVYEQYF. The rearrangement uses TRBV6-1 and TRBJ2-7, with TRBD2 identical over 8 bases. The CDR3 sequence is 15 residues long. The V gene end was trimmed by 6 bases and the J gene end by 3 bases; junction bases not matched to a gene: 10. Germline lookup yields CDR1 MNHNS and CDR2 SASEGT.

Ten or more counts support this clonotype. V gene TRBV9 combines with J gene TRBJ2-2; D is unclear. Looked up from germline, CDR1 is SGDLS and CDR2 is YYNGEE. V lost 1 base and J 5 bases, leaving 6 bases between the germline ends. This CDR3 spans 13 amino acids. As DNA, the CDR3 is TGTGCCAGCAGCGTAACCCCGACCGGGGAGCTGTTTTTT. It translates to CASSVTPTGELFF.

Many counts were recorded for this clonotype. The chain employs TRBV6-5 and TRBJ2-7; maybe TRBD2 (5 bases). The CDR3 spans 15 residues. Germline CDR1 and CDR2: MNHEY and SVGAGI. V lost 10 bases and J lost 1, with 20 bases in between. Here the CDR3 DNA reads TGTGCCACCCAACCCCGGGGTACCCCTTCCTACGAGCAGTACTTC. It is translated as CATQPRGTPSYEQYF.

This chain uses TRBV20-1 with TRBJ2-7, with unresolved D. CDR3 length equals 14 residues. Germline loops: CDR1 DFQATT, CDR2 SNEGSKA (reference sequence). V lost 1 base and J lost 0, with 10 bases in between. This CDR3 reads CSARVDVSSYEQYF. The CDR3 nucleotides read TGCAGTGCTAGAGTGGACGTTAGCTCCTACGAGCAGTACTTC.

This clonotype was seen only a few times. This chain joins TRBV29-1 and TRBJ2-7; 7 bases line up with TRBD2. The CDR3 is 14 amino acids. V lost 5 bases, J lost 3 bases, and 10 bases stayed unmatched. Germline V lookup: CDR1 SQVTM, CDR2 ANQGSEA. The CDR3 DNA reads as TGCAGCGTTACCCACGGGACTACCTACTACGAGCAGTACTTC. Amino acids: CSVTHGTTYYEQYF.

This clonotype was seen ten or more times. The chain uses TRBV10-3 and TRBJ1-6; 9 positions match TRBD1. Germline CDR1 ENHRY, CDR2 SYGVKD. J was trimmed by 10 bases and V by 6 bases; bases with no gene match: 16. The CDR3 sequence is 17 residues long. The CDR3 region has the DNA TGTGCCATCAGACGTGAAGGACTCCGGGACAGGGACTCACCCCTCCACTTT. This sequence encodes CAIRREGLRDRDSPLHF.

The table lists this clonotype with many counts. The chain joins TRBV7-9 to TRBJ2-5; 8 nucleotides line up with TRBD2. The CDR3 extends over 15 amino acids. CDR1 and CDR2 (germline): SEHNR, FQNEAQ (reference sequence). V lost 5 bases, J lost 5 bases, and 10 bases stayed unmatched. CDR3 region: CASSHVAAGEETQYF. DNA of the CDR3: TGTGCCAGCAGCCATGTAGCAGCGGGAGAGGAGACCCAGTACTTC. Using reference TRBV7-9 and TRBJ2-5 for the parts outside the CDR3, the full variable domain is DTGVSQNPRHKITKRGQNVTFRCDPISEHNRLYWYRQTLGQGPEFLTYFQNEAQLEKSRLLSDRFSAERPKGSFSTLEIQRTEQGDSAMYLCASSHVAAGEETQYFGPGTRLLVL.

The table lists this clonotype with a few counts. V gene TRBV10-1 combines with J gene TRBJ2-5; 8 nucleotides align to TRBD2. Germline CDR1 WNHNN, CDR2 SYGVQD (reference sequence). The length of the CDR3 is 14 residues. The V and J ends lost 0 bases and 4 bases, in that order; junction bases with no gene match: 1. For the CDR3, the DNA is TGCGCCAGCAGTGAGTCGCTAGCGGGAGAGACCCAGTACTTC. Protein sequence: CASSESLAGETQYF.

This clonotype has at least ten counts. The chain is built from TRBV11-2 and TRBJ2-3; D gene uncertain. CDR3 length: 15 amino acids. CDR1 and CDR2 (germline): SGHAT, FQNNGV. V gave up 5 bases and J gave up 3 bases, with 15 bases separating them. CDR3 loop: CASSPPNKGTDTQYF. In nucleotides, the CDR3 is TGTGCCAGCAGCCCGCCGAATAAAGGGACAGATACGCAGTATTTT.

The V call is TRBV6-1, the J call TRBJ1-1; D is ambiguous. The germline V and J ends were trimmed by 3 bases and 3 bases, with 11 bases remaining between them. The germline CDR1 and CDR2 sequences are MNHNS and SASEGT. CDR3 length equals 14 residues. The CDR3 nucleotides read TGTGCCAGCAGTGACCGAGTGCTGTACACTGAAGCTTTCTTT. Its protein product is CASSDRVLYTEAFF.